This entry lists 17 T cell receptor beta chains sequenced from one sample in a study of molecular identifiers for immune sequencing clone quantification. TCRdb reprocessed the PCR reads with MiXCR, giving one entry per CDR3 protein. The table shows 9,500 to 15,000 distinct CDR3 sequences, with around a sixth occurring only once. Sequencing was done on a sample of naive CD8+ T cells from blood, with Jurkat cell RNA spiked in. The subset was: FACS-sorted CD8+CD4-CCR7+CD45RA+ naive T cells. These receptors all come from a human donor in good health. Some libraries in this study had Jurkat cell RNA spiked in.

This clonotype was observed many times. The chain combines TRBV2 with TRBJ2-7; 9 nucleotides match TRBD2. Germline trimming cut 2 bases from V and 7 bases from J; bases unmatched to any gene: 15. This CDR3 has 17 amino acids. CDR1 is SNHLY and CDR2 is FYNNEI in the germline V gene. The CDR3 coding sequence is TGTGCCAGCAGTGAACAGGTTCGGGTAGCGGGAGTCGAAGAGCAGTACTTC. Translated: CASSEQVRVAGVEEQYF. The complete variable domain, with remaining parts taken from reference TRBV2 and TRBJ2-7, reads EPEVTQTPSHQVTQMGQEVILRCVPISNHLYFYWYRQILGQKVEFLVSFYNNEISEKSEIFDDQFSVERPDGSNFTLKIRSTKLEDSAMYFCASSEQVRVAGVEEQYFGPGTRLTVT.

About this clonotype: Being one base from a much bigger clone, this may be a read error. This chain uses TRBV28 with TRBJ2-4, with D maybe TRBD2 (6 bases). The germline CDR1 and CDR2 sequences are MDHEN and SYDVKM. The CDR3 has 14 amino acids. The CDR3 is CASGLSTGDSIQYF. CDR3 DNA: TGTGCCAGCGGTTTGTCTACGGGAGATTCCATTCAGTACTTC.

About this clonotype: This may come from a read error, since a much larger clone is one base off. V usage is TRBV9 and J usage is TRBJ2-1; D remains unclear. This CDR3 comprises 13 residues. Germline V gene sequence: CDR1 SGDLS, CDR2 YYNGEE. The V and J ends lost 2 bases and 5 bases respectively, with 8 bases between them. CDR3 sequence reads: CASSVGDHNEQFF. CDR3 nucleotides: TGTGCCAGCAGCGTTGGAGATCACAATGAGCAGTTCTTC.

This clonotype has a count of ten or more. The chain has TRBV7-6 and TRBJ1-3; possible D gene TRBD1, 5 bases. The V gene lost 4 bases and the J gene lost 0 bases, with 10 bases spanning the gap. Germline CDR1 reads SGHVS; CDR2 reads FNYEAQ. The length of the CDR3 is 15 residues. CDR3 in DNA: TGTGCCAGCAGCTCATTGACAGACTCTGGAAACACCATATATTTT. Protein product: CASSSLTDSGNTIYF.

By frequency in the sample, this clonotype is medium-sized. The CDR3 spells CASSERKYNNEQFF. The DNA of the CDR3 is TGCGCCAGCAGTGAGCGGAAGTATAACAATGAGCAGTTCTTC. The chain employs TRBV10-2 and TRBJ2-1, with D hard to call. In germline, CDR1 is WSHSY, CDR2 SAAADI. Trimming left V 2 bases short and J 5 bases short, with 10 bases between. The CDR3 extends over 14 amino acids.

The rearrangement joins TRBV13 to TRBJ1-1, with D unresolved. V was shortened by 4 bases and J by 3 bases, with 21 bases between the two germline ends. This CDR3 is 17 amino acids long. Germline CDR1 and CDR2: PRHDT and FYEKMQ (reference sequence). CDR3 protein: CASSSVGERSTYTEAFF. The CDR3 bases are TGTGCCAGCAGCTCGGTCGGCGAAAGGAGTACGTACACTGAAGCTTTCTTT.

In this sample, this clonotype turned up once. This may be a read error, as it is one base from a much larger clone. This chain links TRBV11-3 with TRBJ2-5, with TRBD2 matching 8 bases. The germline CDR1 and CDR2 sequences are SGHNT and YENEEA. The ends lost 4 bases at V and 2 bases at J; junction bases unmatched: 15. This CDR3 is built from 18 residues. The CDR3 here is CASSSPTRLTGGQETQYF. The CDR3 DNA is TGTGCCAGCAGCTCCCCGACCCGACTAACGGGAGGGCAAGAGACCCAGTACTTC. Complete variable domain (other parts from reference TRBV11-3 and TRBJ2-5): EAGVVQSPRYKIIEKKQPVAFWCNPISGHNTLYWYLQNLGQGPELLIRYENEEAVDDSQLPKDRFSAERLKGVDSTLKIQPAELGDSAVYLCASSSPTRLTGGQETQYFGPGTRLLVL.

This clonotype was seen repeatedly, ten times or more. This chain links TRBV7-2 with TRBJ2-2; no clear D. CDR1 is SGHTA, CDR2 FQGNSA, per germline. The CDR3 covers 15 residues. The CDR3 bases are TGTGCTAATCCCCCCCGCGAAAGGGTTACCGGGGAGCTGTTTTTT. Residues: CANPPRERVTGELFF.

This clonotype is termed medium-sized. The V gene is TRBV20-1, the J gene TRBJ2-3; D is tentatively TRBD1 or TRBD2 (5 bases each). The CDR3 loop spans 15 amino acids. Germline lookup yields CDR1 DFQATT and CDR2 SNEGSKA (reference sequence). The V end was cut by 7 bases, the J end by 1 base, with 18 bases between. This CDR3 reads CSVISGDRRTDTQYF. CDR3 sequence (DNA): TGCAGTGTTATATCCGGGGACCGCCGCACAGATACGCAGTATTTT.

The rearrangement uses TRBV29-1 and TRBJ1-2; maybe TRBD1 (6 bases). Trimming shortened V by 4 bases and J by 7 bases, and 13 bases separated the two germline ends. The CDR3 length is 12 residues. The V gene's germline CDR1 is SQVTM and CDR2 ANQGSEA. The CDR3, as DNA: TGCAGCGTTGCAGGGGAAGGAGGTGGCTACACCTTC. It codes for CSVAGEGGGYTF.

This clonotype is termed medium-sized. The DNA for the CDR3 is TGCGCCAGCAGCCAGTTGATACAGGGAAACGAGCAGTACTTC. Residues: CASSQLIQGNEQYF. The V gene is TRBV4-3, the J gene TRBJ2-7; D is possibly TRBD1 (6 bases). Germline V CDR1 and CDR2: LGHNA, YSLEER. Deletions cut 3 bases from V and 5 bases from J, with 14 bases between. This CDR3 is 14 amino acids long.

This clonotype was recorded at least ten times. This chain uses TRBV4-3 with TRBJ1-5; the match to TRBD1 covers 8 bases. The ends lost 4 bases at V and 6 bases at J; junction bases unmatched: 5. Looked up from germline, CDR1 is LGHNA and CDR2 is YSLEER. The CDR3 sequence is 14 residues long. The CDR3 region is CASSPDRAGQPQHF. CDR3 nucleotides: TGCGCCAGCAGCCCGGACAGGGCCGGTCAGCCCCAGCATTTT.

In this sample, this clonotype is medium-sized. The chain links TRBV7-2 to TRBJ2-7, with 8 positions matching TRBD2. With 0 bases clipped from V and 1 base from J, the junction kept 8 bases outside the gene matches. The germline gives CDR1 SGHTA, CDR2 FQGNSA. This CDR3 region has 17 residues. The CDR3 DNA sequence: TGTGCCAGCAGCTTAGCTCTAGGGGCTAGCGGGTCCTACGAGCAGTACTTC. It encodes CASSLALGASGSYEQYF.

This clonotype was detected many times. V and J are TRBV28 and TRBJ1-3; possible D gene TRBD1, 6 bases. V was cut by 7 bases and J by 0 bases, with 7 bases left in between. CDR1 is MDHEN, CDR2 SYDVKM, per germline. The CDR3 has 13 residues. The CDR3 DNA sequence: TGTGCCAGCACGGACAGCTCTGGAAACACCATATATTTT. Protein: CASTDSSGNTIYF.

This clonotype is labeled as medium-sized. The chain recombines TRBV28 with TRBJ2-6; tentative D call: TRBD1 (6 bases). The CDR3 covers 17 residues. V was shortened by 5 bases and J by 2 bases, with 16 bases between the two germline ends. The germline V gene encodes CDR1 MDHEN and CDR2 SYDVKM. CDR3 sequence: CASSLGQWGAGANVLTF. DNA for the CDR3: TGTGCCAGCAGTCTCGGACAGTGGGGCGCTGGGGCCAACGTCCTGACTTTC.

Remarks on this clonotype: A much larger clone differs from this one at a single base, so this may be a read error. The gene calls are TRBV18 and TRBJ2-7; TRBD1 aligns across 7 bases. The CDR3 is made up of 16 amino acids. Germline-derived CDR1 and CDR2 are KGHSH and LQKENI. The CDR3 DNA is TGTGCCAGCTCACCACAGGACAGGTGGCCGGGCAACGAGCGGTACTTC. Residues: CASSPQDRWPGNERYF.

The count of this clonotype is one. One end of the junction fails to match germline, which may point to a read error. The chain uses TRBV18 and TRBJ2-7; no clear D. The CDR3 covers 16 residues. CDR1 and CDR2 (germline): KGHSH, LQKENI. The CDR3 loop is CASSPPGRTYSYELYF. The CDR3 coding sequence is TGTGCCAGCTCACCCCCAGGCAGGACCTACTCCTACGAGCTGTACTTC.